This T cell receptor (beta chain) was obtained from a study of OX40 agonist ivuxolimab in advanced cancers. This table comes from immunoSEQ multiplex PCR, and its TCRdb copy is limited to in-frame clones, with some not included. The sample shows approximately 66,000 clones, 83% of them seen only once. Autoimmune disease history or systemic immunosuppression meant exclusion. V lost 4 bases to trimming and J lost 4 bases, with 23 bases between them. Germline V gene data show CDR1 as MDHEN and CDR2 as SYDVKM. There are 18 residues in the CDR3. The chain couples TRBV28 to TRBJ1-3; no firm D call. The material sequenced was CD4+ or CD8+ T cells sorted from blood, taken in a trial of the OX40 agonist ivuxolimab. The TCR comes from an adult with an advanced solid tumor such as melanoma, head and neck, liver or kidney cancer. This CDR3 is CASSSAGSHPTGGNTIYF. DNA of the CDR3: TGTGCCAGCAGTTCTGCTGGATCCCACCCGACGGGCGGAAACACCATATATTTT. The complete variable domain, with remaining parts taken from reference TRBV28 and TRBJ1-3, reads DVKVTQSSRYLVKRTGEKVFLECVQDMDHENMFWYRQDPGLGLRLIYFSYDVKMKEKGDIPEGYSVSREKKERFSLILESASTNQTSMYLCASSSAGSHPTGGNTIYFGEGSWLTVV.